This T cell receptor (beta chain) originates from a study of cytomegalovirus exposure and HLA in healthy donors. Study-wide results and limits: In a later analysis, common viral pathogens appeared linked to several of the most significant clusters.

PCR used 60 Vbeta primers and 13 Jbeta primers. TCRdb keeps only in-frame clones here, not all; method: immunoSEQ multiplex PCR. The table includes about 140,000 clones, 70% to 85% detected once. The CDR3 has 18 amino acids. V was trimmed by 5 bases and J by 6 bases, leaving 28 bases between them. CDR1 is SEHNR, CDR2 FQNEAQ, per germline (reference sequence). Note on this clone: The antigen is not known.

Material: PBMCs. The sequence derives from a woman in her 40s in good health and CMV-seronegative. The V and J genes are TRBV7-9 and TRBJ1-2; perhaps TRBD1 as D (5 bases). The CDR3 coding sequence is TGTGCCAGCAGCCCGAGACCGGGACGCGGGAGGAGTTATGATGGCTACACCTTC. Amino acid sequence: CASSPRPGRGRSYDGYTF.